This is a list of T cell receptor beta chains from one sample in a study of CD8+CD57+ T cells in acquired aplastic anemia. Each CDR3 protein is one row after TCRdb ran MiXCR on the reads. Found here are about 180,000 distinct CDR3 sequences, just over 45% of them singletons; the top ten hold 2.9%. Sequenced: sorted CD4+, CD8+, or CD8+CD57+ T cells (not recorded which) from PBMCs. Receptors originate from a human donor in good health. Each CDR3 is given with its conserved first and last residue. Each record gives: clone size, J gene, D gene, V gene, CDR3 DNA, CDR3 protein. D genes are given only for firm matches. Where a row states a size, it is once, few, many or the class of an expanded clone; other rows omit it.

>many|TRBJ2-7|-|TRBV12-3/TRBV12-4
TGTGCCAGCAGGACCACAGGGACGGGGGAGCAGTACTTC
CASRTTGTGEQYF
>-|TRBJ1-1|-|TRBV2
TGTGCCAGCAGTTTCCGGGGGCGTCTCTTGGGCACTGAAGCTTTCTTT
CASSFRGRLLGTEAFF
>-|TRBJ1-1|-|TRBV10-3
TGTGCCATCAGTGAGCCCGGACGGAGGAACACTGAAGCTTTCTTT
CAISEPGRRNTEAFF
>-|TRBJ2-5|TRBD1|TRBV28
TGTGCCAGCAGTTTCACCGGGACAGCCGTCGGGGAGACCCAGTACTTC
CASSFTGTAVGETQYF
>-|TRBJ1-5|-|TRBV2
TGTGCCAGCAGCTTGGAAAGGGCTCAGCCCCAGCATTTT
CASSLERAQPQHF
>-|TRBJ2-3|-|TRBV25-1
TGTGCCAGCAGTGACGGGATGGGAACCTCCACAGATACGCAGTATTTT
CASSDGMGTSTDTQYF
>many|TRBJ2-2|TRBD1|TRBV20-1
TGCAGTGCTAGAGTTATCGGGACAGCGAACACCGGGGAGCTGTTTTTT
CSARVIGTANTGELFF
>-|TRBJ2-7|-|TRBV7-2
TGTGCCAGCGGGGGGCGCGGACGCGAGCAGTACTTC
CASGGRGREQYF
>many|TRBJ2-6|-|TRBV19
TGTGCCAGTAGTACGACGACCCAGGCGGCAGGGGCCAACGTCCTGACTTTC
CASSTTTQAAGANVLTF
>many|TRBJ2-7|-|TRBV7-9
TGTGCCAGCAGCCCGCTACAGGGAGTGGGATACGAGCAGTACTTC
CASSPLQGVGYEQYF
>-|TRBJ1-2|-|TRBV11-2
TGTGCCAGCAGCGTTAGGGGGGGTGGGGGGCCTGGCTACACCTTC
CASSVRGGGGPGYTF
>many|TRBJ2-5|TRBD2|TRBV5-4
TGTGCCAGCAGCACTAAAGTCGGGGGGGAGACCCAGTACTTC
CASSTKVGGETQYF
>-|TRBJ2-1|-|TRBV10-3
TGTGCCATCAGCGTGGTAAATCACAATGAGCAGTTCTTC
CAISVVNHNEQFF
>-|TRBJ2-1|-|TRBV11-1
TGTGCCAGCAGCTTGGAGGGGGACTACAATGAGCAGTTCTTC
CASSLEGDYNEQFF
>-|TRBJ1-5|TRBD1|TRBV19
TGTTCCAGTAGTGTCGGACAGGGAATGGTGCCCCAGCATTTT
CSSSVGQGMVPQHF
>-|TRBJ1-2|TRBD1|TRBV7-9
TGTGCCAGCAGCACGGGACAGGGACTCTATGGCTACACCTTC
CASSTGQGLYGYTF
>-|TRBJ2-5|-|TRBV28
TGTGCCAGCAGTCCGCCGTACCAAGAGACCCAGTACTTC
CASSPPYQETQYF
>few|TRBJ1-5|-|TRBV19
TGTGCCAGTAACAGGGTCAATCAGCCCCAGCATTTT
CASNRVNQPQHF
>-|TRBJ1-2|-|TRBV24-1
TGTGCCATTGAGCCCCGGGCGGACTATGGCTACACCTTC
CAIEPRADYGYTF
>-|TRBJ1-6|TRBD1|TRBV11-1
TGTGCCAGCAGCCGACAGGGAAGCTCCTATAATTCACCCCTCCACTTT
CASSRQGSSYNSPLHF
>-|TRBJ2-3|TRBD2|TRBV12-3/TRBV12-4
TGTGCCAGCAGTCGCGCCTTGACTAGCGGCAACACAGATACGCAGTATTTT
CASSRALTSGNTDTQYF
>few|TRBJ1-1|-|TRBV4-2
TGTGCCAGCAGCGCAGCTATGAACACTGAAGCTTTCTTT
CASSAAMNTEAFF
>many|TRBJ2-7|TRBD1|TRBV11-2
TGTGCCAGCAGCTTTGAGGGCTCAGGGGGAAGCTCCTACGAGCAGTACTTC
CASSFEGSGGSSYEQYF
>-|TRBJ2-7|TRBD2|TRBV10-3
TGTGCCATCAGTGGGACTAGCGGGGAACGACGACCCTTC
CAISGTSGERRPF
>few|TRBJ1-2|TRBD1|TRBV29-1
TGCAGCGTTGATCAGGGGGCGCCGGATGGCTACACCTTC
CSVDQGAPDGYTF
>many|TRBJ2-3|-|TRBV5-5
TGTGCCAGCAGCTTGCGCGGCACAGATACGCAGTATTTT
CASSLRGTDTQYF
>many|TRBJ2-1|-|TRBV7-9
TGTGCCAGCAGCCTAGCCGTCCAAAGGTCCACCAATGAGCAGTTCTTC
CASSLAVQRSTNEQFF
>-|TRBJ2-2|TRBD2|TRBV4-2
TGTGCCAGCAGCCAAGAACTAGCGGGAGTCTCGGGCACCGGGGAGCTGTTTTTT
CASSQELAGVSGTGELFF
>-|TRBJ1-1|TRBD1|TRBV11-1
TGTGCCAGCAGCGCGGGACAGACAGTTCAGAACACTGAAGCTTTCTTT
CASSAGQTVQNTEAFF
>many|TRBJ1-6|TRBD1|TRBV2
TGTGCCAGCAGTGAAGCGGACAGGGGATGGGATAATTCACCCCTCCACTTT
CASSEADRGWDNSPLHF
>-|TRBJ1-1|-|TRBV19
TGTGCCAGTAGTATCGAGACACCGAACACTGAAGCTTTCTTT
CASSIETPNTEAFF
>many|TRBJ2-3|-|TRBV4-1
TGCGCCAGCAGCCAAGACGCGGGATCTGGGGATACGCAGTATTTT
CASSQDAGSGDTQYF
>many|TRBJ1-6|-|TRBV20-1
TGCAGTGCGGGGGACGGGAGCTCCTATAATTCACCCCTCCACTTT
CSAGDGSSYNSPLHF
>few|TRBJ1-4|-|TRBV28
TGTGCCAGCAGTCCCGGGACCTGGGGTGAAAAACTGTTTTTT
CASSPGTWGEKLFF
>-|TRBJ2-7|TRBD2|TRBV7-2
TGTGCCAGCAGCTTCGGCGGCGGGGGCTACGAGCAGTACTTC
CASSFGGGGYEQYF
>many|TRBJ2-1|-|TRBV24-1
TGTGCCACCAGTGATCCAGGGGCCAGGGGATACAATGAGCAGTTCTTC
CATSDPGARGYNEQFF
>-|TRBJ2-1|-|TRBV9
TGTGCCAGCAGCGTAGAGTCGGCTAGTCGAAATGAGCAGTTCTTC
CASSVESASRNEQFF
>-|TRBJ2-1|-|TRBV24-1
TGTGCCACCAGTGATTTCGGCAGTCTCCACAACAATGAGCAGTTCTTC
CATSDFGSLHNNEQFF
>once|TRBJ1-2|-|TRBV5-6
TGTGCCAGCAGCTCGTACAAGGCTACCCGGGATGACTACACCTTC
CASSSYKATRDDYTF
>many|TRBJ1-5|-|TRBV6-2/TRBV6-3
TGTGCCAGCAGCGACACTCGGGCTCAGCCCCAGCATTTT
CASSDTRAQPQHF
>-|TRBJ1-6|-|TRBV10-3
TGTGCCATGAGGGGGGAACCAAATTCACCCCTCCACTTT
CAMRGEPNSPLHF
>many|TRBJ2-5|-|TRBV6-2/TRBV6-3
TGTGCCACCGGCGGAGTTATCTCGGGGACCCAGTACTTC
CATGGVISGTQYF
>many|TRBJ1-1|-|TRBV2
TGTGCCAGCAGTGGCAGGGGGAACACTGAAGCTTTCTTT
CASSGRGNTEAFF
>many|TRBJ1-6|-|TRBV20-1
TGCAGTGCTAGGGAGACAGCCGATATTTCACCCCTCCACTTT
CSARETADISPLHF
>once|TRBJ2-5|TRBD2|TRBV20-1
TGCAGTGCTAGAGAGAGGGGACTAGCGGGAGAGACCCAGTACTTC
CSARERGLAGETQYF
>-|TRBJ2-4|-|TRBV2
TGTGCCAGCAGTGGTTATCTTGTCAAAAACATTCAGTACTTC
CASSGYLVKNIQYF
>-|TRBJ2-3|TRBD2|TRBV15
TGTGCCACCAGCACGGGACTAGCGGGGGGTTCGTTGGATACGCAGTATTTT
CATSTGLAGGSLDTQYF
>-|TRBJ2-5|TRBD1|TRBV12-3/TRBV12-4
TGTGCCAGCAGATCCAGACAGGGCAAAGAGACCCAGTACTTC
CASRSRQGKETQYF
>-|TRBJ1-1|-|TRBV20-1
TGCAGTGCTAGAGAGGGGGTTGCCGGCGGGGACACTGAAGCTTTCTTT
CSAREGVAGGDTEAFF
>-|TRBJ1-1|-|TRBV30
TGTGCCTGGACTCGAGGGGTCAGCACTGAAGCTTTCTTT
CAWTRGVSTEAFF
>-|TRBJ1-1|TRBD1|TRBV15
TGTGCCACCAGCAGAGGAAGGACAGGGGGCCCTGAAGCTTTCTTT
CATSRGRTGGPEAFF
>many|TRBJ1-2|-|TRBV6-2/TRBV6-3
TGTGCCAGCAGTTACGATCAGGGACTCTATGGCTACACCTTC
CASSYDQGLYGYTF
>many|TRBJ2-5|-|TRBV28
TGTGCCACCAACTCCGCGGGGGAGACCCAGTACTTC
CATNSAGETQYF
>many|TRBJ2-1|TRBD2|TRBV20-1
TGCAGTGCTAGAGGGTCGACTAGCGGGAGGGCCACGGGTGAGCAGTTCTTC
CSARGSTSGRATGEQFF
>many|TRBJ1-1|-|TRBV7-2
TGTGCCAGCAGCCAAAGACGGAGACGGTTAAACACTGAAGCTTTCTTT
CASSQRRRRLNTEAFF